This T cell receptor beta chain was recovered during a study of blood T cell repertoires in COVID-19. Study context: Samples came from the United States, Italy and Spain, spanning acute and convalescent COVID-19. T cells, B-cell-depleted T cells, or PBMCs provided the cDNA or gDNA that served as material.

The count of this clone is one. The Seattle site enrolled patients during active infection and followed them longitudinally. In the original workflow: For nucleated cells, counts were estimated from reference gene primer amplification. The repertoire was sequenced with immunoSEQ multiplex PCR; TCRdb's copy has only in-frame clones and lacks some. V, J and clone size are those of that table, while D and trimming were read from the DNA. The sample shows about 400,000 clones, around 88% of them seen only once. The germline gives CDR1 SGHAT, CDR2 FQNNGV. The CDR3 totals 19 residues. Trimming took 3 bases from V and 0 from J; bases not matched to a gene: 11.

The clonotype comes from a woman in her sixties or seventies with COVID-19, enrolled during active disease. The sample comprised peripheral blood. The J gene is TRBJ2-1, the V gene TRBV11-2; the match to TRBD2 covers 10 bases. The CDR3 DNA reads TGTGCCAGCAGCTTCCTTCGTCTAGCGGGGGCCGACTCCTACAATGAGCAGTTCTTC. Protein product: CASSFLRLAGADSYNEQFF.